The clone carrying this T cell receptor (beta chain) was counted only a few times. Profiling relied on immunoSEQ multiplex PCR, and the TCRdb table lists in-frame clones only, not all of them. In the table there are approximately 42,000 clones, over 60% of which are singletons. This record belongs to a study of cytotoxic CD8 clonotypes in ibrutinib-treated CLL. In germline, CDR1 is SQVTM, CDR2 ANQGSEA. The CDR3 runs to 13 residues. V shed 4 bases, J shed 4 bases, and the junction held 6 bases outside the gene matches. This receptor was identified in a human donor with chronic lymphocytic leukemia. This rearrangement joins TRBV29-1 to TRBJ1-2, with 7 bases that match TRBD1. This specimen was PBMCs, taken after 12 months of ibrutinib treatment. CDR3: CSVVQGTAYGYTF. The CDR3 nucleotides read TGCAGCGTTGTACAGGGGACGGCCTATGGCTACACCTTC.